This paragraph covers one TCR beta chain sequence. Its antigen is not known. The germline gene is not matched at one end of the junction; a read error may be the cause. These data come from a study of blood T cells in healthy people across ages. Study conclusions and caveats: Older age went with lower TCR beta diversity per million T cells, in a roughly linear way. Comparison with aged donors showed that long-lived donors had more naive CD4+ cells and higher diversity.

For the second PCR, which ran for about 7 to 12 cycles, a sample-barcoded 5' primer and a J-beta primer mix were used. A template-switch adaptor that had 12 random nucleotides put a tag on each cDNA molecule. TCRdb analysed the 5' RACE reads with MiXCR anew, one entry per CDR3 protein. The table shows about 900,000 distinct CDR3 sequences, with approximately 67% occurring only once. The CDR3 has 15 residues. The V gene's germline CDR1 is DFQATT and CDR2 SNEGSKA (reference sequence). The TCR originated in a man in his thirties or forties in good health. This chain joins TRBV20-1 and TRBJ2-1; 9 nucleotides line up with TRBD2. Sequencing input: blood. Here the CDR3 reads CSASLAGYSSNEQFF. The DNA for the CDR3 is TGCAGTGCTAGCCTAGCGGGGTACTCCTCCAATGAGCAGTTCTTC.